The clone carrying this TCR beta chain has only a few counts. This entry is derived from a study of Tregs in tolerant kidney transplant recipients. Assay used: immunoSEQ multiplex PCR; TCRdb lists only in-frame clones, some missing. This sample has around 61,000 clones, with around four fifths found just once. The V end lost 5 bases, the J end lost 3 bases, and 17 bases lay between the germline ends. The length of the CDR3 is 16 residues. CDR1 is LNHNV and CDR2 is YYDKDF in the germline V gene (reference sequence). The TCR comes from a human donor in good health. The sample consisted of CD4+ T cells from blood. This sequence joins TRBV15 and TRBJ2-1; the D gene is possibly TRBD1 (6 bases). CDR3: CATSLFGQRNYNEQFF. The CDR3 DNA reads as TGTGCCACCAGCCTCTTCGGACAGCGAAACTACAATGAGCAGTTCTTC.